This T cell receptor (beta chain) was recovered during a study of pediatric ulcerative colitis. This CDR3 is 15 amino acids long. With 0 bases clipped from V and 12 bases from J, the junction kept 8 bases outside the gene matches. Germline assignment: CDR1 SGHAT and CDR2 FQNNGV. Sequencing depth was up to 500,000 reads per sample. Libraries were prepared by immunoSEQ multiplex PCR; TCRdb keeps only in-frame clonotypes and omits some of them. The repertoire holds some 43,000 clones, with under 80% as singletons. One to two pinch biopsies were taken from the rectum during colonoscopy. The TCR was taken from a girl aged 10-17 years with moderate ulcerative colitis. The chain links TRBV11-2 to TRBJ2-1; 10 bases match TRBD2. Sample: gut tissue. As DNA, the CDR3 is TGTGCCAGCAGCTTAGAGGCTAGCGGGGGAGTAGGGCAGTTCTTC. Protein product: CASSLEASGGVGQFF.